Sequencing of this T cell receptor beta chain was carried out in a study of Tregs in tolerant kidney transplant recipients. The wider study: The nonmyeloablative bone marrow transplants came from related graft donors, with transient mixed chimerism.

Unstimulated Tregs (CD4+CD25+CD127-) and CD4+CD25- non-Tregs were sorted from PBMCs. Using immunoSEQ multiplex PCR, the repertoire was profiled, and TCRdb retains in-frame clones only, with some absent. The sample records over 60,000 clones, more than 95% being singletons. This CDR3 comprises 17 residues. Trimming took 4 bases from V and 1 from J, leaving 16 bases between them. The germline V gene encodes CDR1 LGHNA and CDR2 YNFKEQ. The sample in question was CD4+ T cells from blood, obtained before the transplant. The TCR sequence derives from a human donor who received a combined kidney and bone marrow transplant. This chain joins TRBV4-2 and TRBJ2-2; possible D gene TRBD1, 6 bases. The CDR3 loop reads CASSPYFETGNTGELFF. The DNA for the CDR3 is TGTGCCAGCAGCCCATACTTCGAGACAGGGAACACCGGGGAGCTGTTTTTT.